The entry below describes one T cell receptor beta chain. Other DNA sequences in this specimen translate into the identical CDR3. Among the patients, none had received any treatment before thyroid surgery. The data were obtained in a study of metastatic and nonmetastatic thyroid tumors. Per the germline V gene, CDR1 is DFQATT and CDR2 is SNEGSKA (reference sequence). Between the trimmed V and J ends, which lost 5 bases and 3 bases, there was a span of 28 bases. The CDR3 covers 18 residues. TCRdb reprocessed the PCR reads via MiXCR. Among about 34,000 clones listed, about 15% were seen once. Sequenced sample: blood. The TCR originated in a female donor with papillary thyroid cancer or a benign thyroid nodule (not recorded which). Some clones in this sample may be carry-over from other donors' samples. The genes are TRBV20-1 and TRBJ2-5, with D uncertain. CDR3 loop: CSAHPTGVQALQEETQYF. CDR3 DNA sequence: TGCAGTGCTCACCCGACTGGGGTACAAGCGCTTCAGGAAGAGACCCAGTACTTC.